These 21 T cell receptor beta chains came from one sample sequenced in a study of CD8 T cells in ankylosing spondylitis. TCRdb redid the calling of the 5' RACE reads with MiXCR, one entry per CDR3 protein. The sample contains approximately 210,000 distinct CDR3 sequences, 9.5% to 15% of which appear only once. Sequencing was performed on blood, either unsorted or a sorted T cell fraction (not recorded which). Receptors were obtained from a male donor with ankylosing spondylitis or in good health (not recorded which).

In its sample, this clonotype was seen a few times. The chain joins TRBV7-9 to TRBJ2-7, with D perhaps matching TRBD1 (6 bases). Germline-derived CDR1 and CDR2 are SEHNR and FQNEAQ (reference sequence). The CDR3 spans 14 residues. V was pared by 6 bases and J by 5 bases, with 17 bases between. This chain's CDR3 is CASRLGAGVDEQYF. The CDR3 DNA is TGTGCCAGCAGGTTGGGCGCAGGGGTGGACGAGCAGTACTTC.

The chain has TRBV6-5 and TRBJ2-1; D is undetermined. The CDR3 has 16 residues. The germline V gene has CDR1 MNHEY and CDR2 SVGAGI. Trimming took 0 bases from V and 2 from J, leaving 11 bases between them. CDR3 residues: CASSYSIPGPYNEQFF. In DNA, the CDR3 is TGTGCCAGCAGTTACTCGATTCCTGGCCCCTACAATGAGCAGTTCTTC.

This clonotype was seen only a few times. The V and J genes are TRBV11-2 and TRBJ2-3; tentative D call: TRBD2 (7 bases). CDR3 length: 14 residues. Trimming removed 1 base from V and 7 bases from J, with 12 bases in between. CDR1 is SGHAT and CDR2 is FQNNGV in the germline V gene. CDR3 protein: CASSLGGGAHTQYF. The DNA for the CDR3 is TGTGCCAGCAGCTTAGGAGGGGGGGCTCATACGCAGTATTTT.

This clonotype appeared a few times. V and J are TRBV11-2 and TRBJ2-5; 10 bases are shared with TRBD2. The CDR3 totals 19 residues. V shed 5 bases and J 5 bases; nucleotides not matched to a gene: 20. Germline V lookup: CDR1 SGHAT, CDR2 FQNNGV. The CDR3 nucleotides read TGTGCCAGCAGCCCCCTGGCAGGAGGTAGCGGGGGGCCGAGGGAGACCCAGTACTTC. As protein: CASSPLAGGSGGPRETQYF.

The chain employs TRBV20-1 and TRBJ2-5; D remains unclear. The CDR3 covers 13 residues. Per the germline V gene, CDR1 is DFQATT and CDR2 is SNEGSKA (reference sequence). V was shortened by 5 bases and J by 2 bases, with 12 bases between the two germline ends. The CDR3: CSACTADQETQYF. The DNA for the CDR3 is TGCAGTGCTTGTACGGCGGATCAAGAGACCCAGTACTTC.

The J gene is TRBJ1-1, the V gene TRBV10-3; 8 nucleotides match TRBD1. The germline V gene has CDR1 ENHRY and CDR2 SYGVKD. The trim removed 4 bases at V and 4 bases at J, leaving 14 bases unmatched. This CDR3 is 17 amino acids long. The CDR3 nucleotides are TGTGCCATCAGTGGATCGACAGGGGTAGGAGGGGGCACTGAAGCTTTCTTT. Encoded protein: CAISGSTGVGGGTEAFF.

The rearrangement joins TRBV20-1 to TRBJ2-2; maybe TRBD1 (6 bases). There are 16 residues in the CDR3. Trimming shortened V by 2 bases and J by 3 bases, and 16 bases separated the two germline ends. The germline gives CDR1 DFQATT, CDR2 SNEGSKA (reference sequence). CDR3 residues: CSARPYREGYTGELFF. The CDR3 bases are TGCAGTGCTAGACCCTACAGGGAAGGGTACACCGGGGAGCTGTTTTTT.

The chain joins TRBV6-5 to TRBJ2-3; 11 bases fit TRBD1. From germline, CDR1 is MNHEY and CDR2 SVGAGI. The CDR3 extends over 17 amino acids. Losses at the gene ends were 0 bases for V and 3 bases for J; bases not matched to a gene: 5. CDR3 sequence: CASSYSGGQGATDTQYF. DNA of the CDR3: TGTGCCAGCAGTTACTCTGGTGGACAGGGGGCGACAGATACGCAGTATTTT.

There are many counts of this clonotype. This chain uses TRBV7-9 with TRBJ2-3, with 11 bases aligning to TRBD1. Trimming took 4 bases from V and 4 from J; bases not matched to a gene: 7. This CDR3 is 16 amino acids long. Germline V gene sequence: CDR1 SEHNR, CDR2 FQNEAQ (reference sequence). CDR3 residues: CASSSGQGALADTQYF. CDR3 bases: TGTGCCAGCAGCTCAGGACAGGGGGCATTGGCAGATACGCAGTATTTT.

The chain has TRBV7-2 and TRBJ1-3; D unclear. Trimming cost V 5 bases and J 0 bases, with 8 bases left between them. The CDR3 loop spans 14 amino acids. Germline CDR1 is SGHTA and CDR2 is FQGNSA. The CDR3 is CASSIEYSGNTIYF. In DNA form, the CDR3 reads TGTGCCAGCAGCATTGAATACTCTGGAAACACCATATATTTT.

The chain links TRBV20-1 to TRBJ2-7; D might be TRBD2 (6 bases). The V and J ends lost 0 bases and 0 bases respectively, with 12 bases between them. This CDR3 spans 15 amino acids. CDR1 and CDR2 (germline): DFQATT, SNEGSKA (reference sequence). The CDR3 reads CSARDWGGISYEQYF. The CDR3 coding sequence is TGCAGTGCTAGAGATTGGGGCGGGATCTCCTACGAGCAGTACTTC.

The chain carries TRBV30 and TRBJ1-2; 7 bases fit TRBD1. This CDR3 spans 14 amino acids. Germline assignment: CDR1 GTSNPN and CDR2 SVGIG (reference sequence). Trimming at V came to 0 bases and at J to 4 bases, leaving 5 bases not matched to a gene. The CDR3 DNA reads as TGTGCCTGGAGTGTAGCGGGGACAGTCTATGGCTACACCTTC. Translating it yields CAWSVAGTVYGYTF.

The V call is TRBV12-5, the J call TRBJ1-1, with 8 bases matching TRBD1. CDR3 length: 15 residues. CDR1 LGHNT and CDR2 FRNRAP come from the germline V gene. With V trimmed by 6 bases and J by 4 bases, 10 bases remained unmatched. The CDR3 region is CASGTTTGAGTEAFF. In DNA, the CDR3 is TGTGCTAGTGGCACAACGACAGGGGCGGGCACTGAAGCTTTCTTT.

The table lists this clonotype with a few counts. This chain links TRBV10-1 with TRBJ2-5; 9 positions agree with TRBD2. This CDR3 spans 16 amino acids. Trimming took 0 bases from V and 4 from J; bases not matched to a gene: 6. Germline assignment: CDR1 WNHNN and CDR2 SYGVQD (reference sequence). DNA of the CDR3: TGCGCCAGCAGTGAGTCCGCGGGGGGGCGAGGAGAGACCCAGTACTTC. It codes for CASSESAGGRGETQYF.

This clonotype was counted many times. This chain uses TRBV3-1 with TRBJ2-1; D is uncertain. The germline V gene has CDR1 LGHDT and CDR2 YNNKEL (reference sequence). Deletions cut 0 bases from V and 6 bases from J, with 6 bases between. The CDR3 spans 13 residues. As DNA, the CDR3 is TGTGCCAGCAGCCAAGAAGGTGGCAATGAGCAGTTCTTC. Translated: CASSQEGGNEQFF.

The rearrangement links TRBV4-1 to TRBJ1-6, with D unresolved. Germline V lookup: CDR1 MGHRA, CDR2 YSYEKL. The CDR3 has 14 amino acids. Trimming removed 5 bases at V and 8 bases at J, with 13 bases between. Here the CDR3 DNA reads TGCGCCAGCAGCTTGACACTGGTAGATTCACCCCTCCACTTT. Its protein product is CASSLTLVDSPLHF.

This clonotype was detected ten times or more. The CDR3 DNA follows: TGTGCCAGCAGCTTAGATGATATGGCGGTCAGCAATGAGCAGTTCTTC. This translates into CASSLDDMAVSNEQFF. The J gene is TRBJ2-1, the V gene TRBV11-2, with D uncertain. Germline V gene lookup returns CDR1 SGHAT and CDR2 FQNNGV. The CDR3 loop spans 16 amino acids. Trimming cost V 0 bases and J 6 bases, with 15 bases left between them.

This clonotype has only a few counts. One end of the junction is discordant with germline, which a read error may explain. This rearrangement joins TRBV19 to TRBJ2-1; tentatively, D is TRBD1 (6 bases). This CDR3 has 16 amino acids. The germline V gene encodes CDR1 LNHDA and CDR2 SQIVND (reference sequence). In nucleotides, the CDR3 is TGTGCCTGTAGAAAGATACAGGGAAGTCTCTACAATGAGCAGTTCTTC. Protein sequence: CACRKIQGSLYNEQFF.

CDR3 nucleotides: TGCGCCAGCAGCCAAGAGGGACTAGCGGACTACACAGATACGCAGTATTTT. This codes for CASSQEGLADYTDTQYF. The chain carries TRBV4-1 and TRBJ2-3, with 11 bases identical to TRBD2. Germline trimming cut 0 bases from V and 2 bases from J; bases unmatched to any gene: 4. The germline CDR1 and CDR2 sequences are MGHRA and YSYEKL. This CDR3 is built from 17 residues.

This clonotype was detected once. A read error is possible here, since a much larger clone lies one base away. The CDR3 ends on some other residue instead of the conserved phenylalanine or tryptophan, so this is likely a read error. The DNA is omitted, as the CDR3 cannot be located on it reliably, and the CDR3 follows TCRdb's listing. The CDR3 is CASRKQGETYEQYY. The gene calls are TRBV21-1 and TRBJ2-7; TRBD1, the table's D call, lacks a check against the DNA. TRBV21-1 has pseudogene status. The CDR3 spans 14 residues, counting both ends.

This clonotype has a count of ten or more. The chain recombines TRBV12-3 or TRBV12-4 with TRBJ1-2; no firm D call. V lost 11 bases to trimming and J lost 3 bases, with 7 bases between them. This CDR3 comprises 10 residues. The CDR3 bases are TGTGCCGTCTTTGACTATGGCTACACCTTC. This encodes CAVFDYGYTF.